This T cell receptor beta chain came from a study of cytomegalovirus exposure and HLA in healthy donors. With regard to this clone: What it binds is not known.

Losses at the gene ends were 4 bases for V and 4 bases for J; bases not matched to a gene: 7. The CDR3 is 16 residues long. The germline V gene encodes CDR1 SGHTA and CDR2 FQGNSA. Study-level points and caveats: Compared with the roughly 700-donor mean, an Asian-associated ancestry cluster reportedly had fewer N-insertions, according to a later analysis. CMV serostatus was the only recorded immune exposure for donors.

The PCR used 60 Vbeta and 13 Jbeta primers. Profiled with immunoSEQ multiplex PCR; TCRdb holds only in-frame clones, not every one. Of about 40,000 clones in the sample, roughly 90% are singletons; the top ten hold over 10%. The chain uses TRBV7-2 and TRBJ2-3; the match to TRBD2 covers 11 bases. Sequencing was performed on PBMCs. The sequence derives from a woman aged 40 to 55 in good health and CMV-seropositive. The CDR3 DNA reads TGTGCCAGCAGCTCAGGGACTAGCGGATTAGCAGATACGCAGTATTTT. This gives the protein CASSSGTSGLADTQYF. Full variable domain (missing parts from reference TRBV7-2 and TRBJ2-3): GAGVSQSPSNKVTEKGKDVELRCDPISGHTALYWYRQSLGQGLEFLIYFQGNSAPDKSGLPSDRFSAERTGGSVSTLTIQRTQQEDSAVYLCASSSGTSGLADTQYFGPGTRLTVL.